One and the same sample provided the 9 T cell receptor beta chains below, sequenced in a study of blood T cell repertoires in COVID-19. Data came from immunoSEQ multiplex PCR; TCRdb stores just in-frame clones and leaves some out. The sample yields about 86,000 clones, almost 85% seen once. The specimen was peripheral blood. The origin of the receptors is a woman older than 75 with acute or convalescent COVID-19.

Only one count was recorded for this clone. J is TRBJ2-7 and V is TRBV11-2, with 10 bases matching TRBD1. There are 12 residues in the CDR3. Germline V CDR1 and CDR2: SGHAT, FQNNGV. Germline trimming cut 5 bases from V and 6 bases from J; bases unmatched to any gene: 1. In DNA, the CDR3 is TGTGCCAGCAGCGGGACAGGGGTCGAGCAGTACTTC. It yields the protein CASSGTGVEQYF.

The genes are TRBV11-2 and TRBJ2-4, with 9 bases matching TRBD1. Per the germline V gene, CDR1 is SGHAT and CDR2 is FQNNGV. This CDR3 is built from 17 residues. The ends lost 3 bases at V and 0 bases at J; junction bases unmatched: 6. The CDR3 loop reads CASSLGTGTLAKNIQYF. The DNA of the CDR3 is TGTGCCAGCAGCTTGGGGACAGGGACCCTAGCCAAAAACATTCAGTACTTC.

The rearrangement joins TRBV6-6 to TRBJ1-5; 7 bases map to TRBD1. The CDR3 sequence is 14 residues long. After removal of 6 bases from V and 7 bases from J, the junction contained 9 bases not matched to a gene. Germline assignment: CDR1 MNHNY and CDR2 SVGAGI (reference sequence). Here the CDR3 DNA reads TGTGCCAGCAGCCCCGACAGGGATGGCCAGCCCCAGCATTTT. Translating gives CASSPDRDGQPQHF.

This sequence joins TRBV6-2 or TRBV6-3 and TRBJ1-5; D unresolved. Per the germline V gene, CDR1 is MNHEY and CDR2 is SVGEGT. The V end was cut by 2 bases, the J end by 0 bases, with 8 bases between. The CDR3 contains 15 residues. CDR3 amino acids: CASSYGRYSNQPQHF. CDR3 DNA: TGTGCCAGCAGTTACGGGAGATATAGCAATCAGCCCCAGCATTTT.

The V gene is TRBV10-3, the J gene TRBJ2-1; D is uncertain. This CDR3 has 13 amino acids. Germline CDR1 ENHRY, CDR2 SYGVKD. The germline V and J ends were trimmed by 1 base and 10 bases, with 11 bases remaining between them. CDR3 nucleotides: TGTGCCATCAGTGAGTTTAGTGACGGGGAGCAGTTCTTC. This translates into CAISEFSDGEQFF.

The chain uses TRBV12-5 and TRBJ2-3; D unclear. V lost 1 base and J lost 5, with 7 bases in between. Germline CDR1 LGHNT, CDR2 FRNRAP. The CDR3 contains 13 residues. CDR3 DNA: TGTGCTAGTGGTTTGGGTGGCGGAGATACGCAGTATTTT. This translates into CASGLGGGDTQYF.

The chain links TRBV15 to TRBJ1-4, with 11 bases fitting TRBD1. The V and J ends lost 3 bases and 7 bases, in that order; junction bases with no gene match: 4. This CDR3 is built from 15 residues. Germline V gene data show CDR1 as LNHNV and CDR2 as YYDKDF (reference sequence). The CDR3 DNA follows: TGTGCCACCAGCAGCACGGACAGGGGGCGTGAAAAACTGTTTTTT. It encodes CATSSTDRGREKLFF.

CDR3 residues: CASTPGLPTDTQYF. CDR3 nucleotides: TGTGCCAGCACTCCGGGACTACCCACAGATACGCAGTATTTT. The chain combines TRBV25-1 with TRBJ2-3, with TRBD2 matching over 7 bases. The CDR3 has 14 amino acids. Unmatched junction bases numbered 6, after V lost 7 bases and J lost 2 bases. Germline V CDR1 and CDR2: MGHDK, SYGVNS.

The chain joins TRBV11-3 to TRBJ2-3; 11 bases are a match to TRBD2. The CDR3 runs 17 residues. The V gene's germline CDR1 is SGHNT and CDR2 YENEEA. V dropped 4 bases and J dropped 4; count of bases not matched to a gene: 10. The CDR3 DNA reads TGTGCCAGCAGCTCGTTTACTAGCGGGAGTCTTCCAGATACGCAGTATTTT. This sequence encodes CASSSFTSGSLPDTQYF.